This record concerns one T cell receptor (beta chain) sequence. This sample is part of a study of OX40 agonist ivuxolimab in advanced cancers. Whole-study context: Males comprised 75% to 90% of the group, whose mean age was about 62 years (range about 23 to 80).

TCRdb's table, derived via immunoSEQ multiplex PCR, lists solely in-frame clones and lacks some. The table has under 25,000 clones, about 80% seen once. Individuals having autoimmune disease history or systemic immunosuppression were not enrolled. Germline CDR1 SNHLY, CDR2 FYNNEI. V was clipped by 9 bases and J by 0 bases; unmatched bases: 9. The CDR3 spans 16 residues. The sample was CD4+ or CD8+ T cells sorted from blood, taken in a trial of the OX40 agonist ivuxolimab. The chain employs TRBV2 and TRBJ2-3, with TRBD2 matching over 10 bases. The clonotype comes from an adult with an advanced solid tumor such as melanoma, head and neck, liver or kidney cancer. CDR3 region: CARGLAGDPSTDTQYF. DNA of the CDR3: TGTGCCAGAGGGCTAGCGGGAGATCCTAGCACAGATACGCAGTATTTT.